This T cell receptor beta chain was captured by sequencing in a study of PD-1 blockade in classical Hodgkin lymphoma. The table came from immunoSEQ multiplex PCR; TCRdb's copy has only in-frame clones and leaves some out. Among more than 70,000 clones, around 90% were seen once, and the ten largest hold approximately 2.4%. Every patient experienced relapse after autologous stem cell transplantation, and brentuximab vedotin exposure varied. Best response was recorded as complete response, partial response or progressive disease. As to this clone: Antigen: not known.

V gave up 2 bases and J gave up 2 bases, with 6 bases separating them. There are 13 residues in the CDR3. Germline values: CDR1 MNHEY, CDR2 SVGAGI. Findings and caveats of the study: Nivolumab initiated under 1 year post-ASCT led to patient exclusion. Complete responders started with a diversity level that resembled newly diagnosed patients at baseline.

J is TRBJ1-1 and V is TRBV6-5, with D hard to call. The sequencing used peripheral blood mononuclear cells (PBMCs), collected before the second cycle of nivolumab. The receptor's source is a human donor with classical Hodgkin lymphoma. The CDR3 DNA follows: TGTGCCAGCAGTTACAGGGTCAACACTGAAGCTTTCTTT. It specifies CASSYRVNTEAFF.